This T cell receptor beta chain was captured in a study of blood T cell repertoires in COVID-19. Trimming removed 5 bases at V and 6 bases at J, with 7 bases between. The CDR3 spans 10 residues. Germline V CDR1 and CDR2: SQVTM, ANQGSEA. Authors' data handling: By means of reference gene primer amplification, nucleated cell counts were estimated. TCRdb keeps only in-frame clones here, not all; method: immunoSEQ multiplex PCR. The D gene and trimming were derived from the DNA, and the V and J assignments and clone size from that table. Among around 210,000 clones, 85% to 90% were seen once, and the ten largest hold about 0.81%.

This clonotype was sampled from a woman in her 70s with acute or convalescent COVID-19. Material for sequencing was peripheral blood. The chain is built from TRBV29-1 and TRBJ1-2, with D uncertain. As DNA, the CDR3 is TGCAGCGTTCACCAGGATGGCTACACCTTC. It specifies CSVHQDGYTF.